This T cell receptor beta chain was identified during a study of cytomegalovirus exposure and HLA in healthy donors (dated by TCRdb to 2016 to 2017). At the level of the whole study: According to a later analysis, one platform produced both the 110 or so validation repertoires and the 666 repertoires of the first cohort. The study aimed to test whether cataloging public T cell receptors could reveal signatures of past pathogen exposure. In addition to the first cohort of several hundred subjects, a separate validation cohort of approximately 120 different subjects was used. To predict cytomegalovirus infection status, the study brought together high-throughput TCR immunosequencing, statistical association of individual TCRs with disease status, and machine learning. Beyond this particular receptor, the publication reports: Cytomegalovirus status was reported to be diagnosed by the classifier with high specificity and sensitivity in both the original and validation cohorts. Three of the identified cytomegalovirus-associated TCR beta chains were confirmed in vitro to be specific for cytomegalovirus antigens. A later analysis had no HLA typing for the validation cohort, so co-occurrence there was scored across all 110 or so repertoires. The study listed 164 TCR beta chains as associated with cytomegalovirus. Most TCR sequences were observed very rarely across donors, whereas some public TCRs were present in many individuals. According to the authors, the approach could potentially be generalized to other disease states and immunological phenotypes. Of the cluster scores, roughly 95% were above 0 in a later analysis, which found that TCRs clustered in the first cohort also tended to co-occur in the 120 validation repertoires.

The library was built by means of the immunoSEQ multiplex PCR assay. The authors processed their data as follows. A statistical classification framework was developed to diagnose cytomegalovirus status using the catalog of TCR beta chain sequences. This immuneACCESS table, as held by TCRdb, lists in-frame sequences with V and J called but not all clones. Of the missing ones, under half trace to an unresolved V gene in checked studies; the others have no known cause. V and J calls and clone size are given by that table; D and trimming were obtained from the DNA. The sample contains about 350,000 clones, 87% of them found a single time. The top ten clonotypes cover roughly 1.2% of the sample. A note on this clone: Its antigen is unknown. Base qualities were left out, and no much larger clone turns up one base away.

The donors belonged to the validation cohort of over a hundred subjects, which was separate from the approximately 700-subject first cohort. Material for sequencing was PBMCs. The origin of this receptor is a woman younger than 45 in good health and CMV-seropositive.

The DNA is as follows: TGTGCCAGCAGCCAAGCTCTCTATGGCTACACCTTC. Its protein is CASSQALYGYTF. The chain is encoded by TRBV14 joined to TRBJ1-2; the D gene is not confidently resolved. As encoded in the germline V gene, CDR1 is SGHDN while CDR2 is FVKESK. At the junction V is shortened by 1 base and J by 4 bases, with 4 bases in between. There are 12 amino acids in the CDR3, from cysteine to phenylalanine inclusive. Only the CDR3 region is kept as DNA, spanning 36 bases read in frame from base 1.